This TCR beta chain was profiled in a study of T cell responses to AZD1222 COVID-19 vaccine. Study at large: Timing groups of about 4 and about 12 weeks for second doses were pooled. Findings of the study overall: Two doses of AZD1222 preceded a rise in Spike-specific TCR breadth and depth. Reports indicate that nearly half of spike-specific TCRs are directed at unmutated variant regions. The donor group comprised mostly white British people and more females; the analysis possibly underestimated clonal diversity.

CDR3 size: 11 residues. Between the trimmed V and J ends, which lost 4 bases and 8 bases, there was a span of 8 bases. Germline CDR1 reads DFQATT; CDR2 reads SNEGSKA (reference sequence). The data were produced by immunoSEQ multiplex PCR, yet TCRdb's version contains in-frame clones alone and is incomplete. The data contain under 80,000 clones, around 89% of them seen just once; the ten biggest clones take up about a fifth. This clone showed up just a few times. Its antigen is as yet unknown. The sequence was obtained from an adult in good health. Sequenced material: peripheral blood, taken on day 0 of AZD1222 vaccination. The chain is built from TRBV20-1 and TRBJ1-4; D is ambiguous. The CDR3 DNA is TGCAGTGCTAAGGGTGTGGAAAAACTGTTTTTT. This sequence encodes CSAKGVEKLFF.